Below, 26 T cell receptor beta chains from the same sample are listed, as sequenced in a study of metastatic and nonmetastatic thyroid tumors. Thyroid surgery took place with no prior treatment in any patient. TCRdb reanalyzed the PCR reads with MiXCR. The sample comprises over 10,000 clones, 25% to 35% of which are singletons, and around 12% rests with the top ten. Specimen: tumor tissue. The receptors come from a female donor with papillary thyroid cancer or a benign thyroid nodule (not recorded which). Some clones in this sample may be carry-over from other donors' samples.

This clone was seen a handful of times. This rearrangement joins TRBV6-1 to TRBJ2-7, with 7 bases aligning to TRBD2. The V gene's germline CDR1 is MNHNS and CDR2 SASEGT. After removal of 10 bases from V and 1 base from J, the junction contained 4 bases not matched to a gene. This CDR3 has 12 residues. CDR3 bases: TGTGCCACCCGGGACTATTCCTACGAGCAGTACTTC. Amino acid sequence: CATRDYSYEQYF.

This clone is termed medium-sized (0.01 to 0.1%). V usage is TRBV2 and J usage is TRBJ2-7, with 7 bases matching TRBD2. CDR1 is SNHLY and CDR2 is FYNNEI in the germline V gene. The CDR3 contains 12 residues. The V gene end was trimmed by 7 bases and the J gene end by 6 bases; junction bases not matched to a gene: 6. The CDR3 nucleotides are TGTGCCAGCACAGCGGGGATCGGCGAGCAGTACTTC. Translation: CASTAGIGEQYF.

This clone has only a few counts. This chain links TRBV24-1 with TRBJ2-5, with D uncertain. Trimming stripped 1 base from V and 9 bases from J, with 5 bases between. The germline gives CDR1 KGHDR, CDR2 SFDVKD. CDR3 length: 11 amino acids. The CDR3 is CATSDFGPQYF. CDR3 nucleotide sequence: TGTGCCACCAGTGATTTTGGCCCCCAGTACTTC.

The genes are TRBV3-1 and TRBJ1-3; no definite D call. Germline V CDR1 and CDR2: LGHDT, YNNKEL (reference sequence). Trimming cost V 0 bases and J 4 bases, with 10 bases left between them. The CDR3 totals 15 residues. The CDR3: CASSQDRASGNTIYF. The CDR3 bases are TGTGCCAGCAGCCAAGATCGGGCCTCGGGAAACACCATATATTTT.

This clone was counted only a few times. The chain recombines TRBV19 with TRBJ1-1, with a weak D call TRBD1 (5 bases). Germline CDR1 LNHDA, CDR2 SQIVND (reference sequence). The V end lost 9 bases, the J end lost 1 base, and 12 bases lay between the germline ends. CDR3 length: 13 residues. The CDR3 DNA sequence: TGTGCCAGCAAACCGGGACCGAACACTGAAGCTTTCTTT. Its translation is CASKPGPNTEAFF.

This rearrangement joins TRBV4-2 to TRBJ2-7; no clear D. The germline CDR1 and CDR2 sequences are LGHNA and YNFKEQ. The CDR3 has 15 amino acids. V lost 0 bases and J lost 6, with 15 bases in between. Here the CDR3 reads CASSQDVSSLTEQYF. CDR3 DNA: TGTGCCAGCAGCCAAGATGTTAGTAGTCTCACCGAGCAGTACTTC.

The gene calls are TRBV6-1 and TRBJ1-1; D is unclear. The germline V gene has CDR1 MNHNS and CDR2 SASEGT. The CDR3 totals 15 residues. The V end was cut by 8 bases, the J end by 0 bases, with 16 bases between. DNA for the CDR3: TGTGCCAGCCGCCTTAGTGGGTTTATGAACACTGAAGCTTTCTTT. It encodes CASRLSGFMNTEAFF.

Only a few counts were recorded for this clone. This chain joins TRBV6-1 and TRBJ2-1, with D tentatively TRBD2 (6 bases). CDR3 size: 15 residues. Germline V gene data show CDR1 as MNHNS and CDR2 as SASEGT. V lost 6 bases to trimming and J lost 0 bases, with 12 bases between them. CDR3 DNA: TGTGCCAGCAGCCCCCGGGACTCCTCCTACAATGAGCAGTTCTTC. It encodes CASSPRDSSYNEQFF.

V gene TRBV6-1 combines with J gene TRBJ2-3; D not certain. CDR1 is MNHNS and CDR2 is SASEGT in the germline V gene. CDR3 size: 11 residues. Trimming pared 2 bases from V and 5 bases from J, leaving 2 bases between. The CDR3 is CASSEIDTQYF. The DNA for the CDR3 is TGTGCCAGCAGTGAAATAGATACGCAGTATTTT.

This sequence joins TRBV7-8 and TRBJ2-7; 10 positions agree with TRBD2. From germline, CDR1 is SGHVS and CDR2 FQNEAQ. J gave up 4 bases and V 3 bases, and 9 bases lay outside the gene matches. The CDR3 has 16 residues. This CDR3 is CASSFLAGEASYEQYF. The CDR3 DNA is TGTGCCAGCAGCTTTCTAGCGGGAGAAGCCTCATACGAGCAGTACTTC.

CDR3 in amino acids: CASSFAAHGTEAFF. The CDR3 bases are TGTGCCAGCAGCTTCGCAGCGCATGGGACTGAAGCTTTCTTT. The rearrangement links TRBV13 to TRBJ1-1; D ambiguous. Trimming took off 3 bases at V and 5 bases at J, with 13 bases between the two ends. CDR1 is PRHDT, CDR2 FYEKMQ, per germline (reference sequence). The CDR3 is 14 residues long.

The chain couples TRBV30 to TRBJ1-1; 9 nucleotides agree with TRBD1. Germline V gives CDR1 GTSNPN, CDR2 SVGIG (reference sequence). The V gene end was trimmed by 0 bases and the J gene end by 5 bases; junction bases not matched to a gene: 1. The CDR3 length is 13 residues. The CDR3 nucleotides are TGTGCCTGGAGTGTACAGGGGGCAACTGAAGCTTTCTTT. Amino acid sequence: CAWSVQGATEAFF.

This clone is classed as medium-sized. The chain uses TRBV6-1 and TRBJ1-2, with 9 positions matching TRBD1. The V gene end was trimmed by 1 base and the J gene end by 7 bases; junction bases not matched to a gene: 4. The CDR3 spans 14 residues. Germline V CDR1 and CDR2: MNHNS, SASEGT. CDR3 sequence: CASSEDGTGLGYTF. The CDR3 bases are TGTGCCAGCAGTGAAGATGGGACAGGGCTTGGCTACACCTTC.

The gene calls are TRBV20-1 and TRBJ2-5, with 8 bases aligning to TRBD1. This CDR3 spans 20 amino acids. Germline CDR1 reads DFQATT; CDR2 reads SNEGSKA (reference sequence). Losses at the gene ends were 4 bases for V and 2 bases for J; bases not matched to a gene: 24. This chain's CDR3 is CSATGGTFAGLQGGQETQYF. CDR3 sequence (DNA): TGCAGTGCTACAGGGGGCACCTTCGCGGGTCTTCAGGGGGGACAAGAGACCCAGTACTTC.

This clone is classed as medium-sized. The V and J genes are TRBV9 and TRBJ1-6; 7 bases align to TRBD1. V gave up 4 bases and J gave up 8 bases; unmatched junction bases: 12. Germline values: CDR1 SGDLS, CDR2 YYNGEE. This CDR3 is 16 amino acids long. CDR3 nucleotides: TGTGCCAGCAGCCCCCGCTCGACAGGGTCGGATTCACCCCTCCACTTT. Its translation: CASSPRSTGSDSPLHF.

The sample holds a few counts of this clone. This chain connects TRBV6-2 or TRBV6-3 to TRBJ2-1; TRBD1 is a possible D gene (6 bases). CDR3 length equals 16 residues. The V end was cut by 2 bases, the J end by 2 bases, with 13 bases between. The V gene's germline CDR1 is MNHEY and CDR2 SVGEGT. The CDR3 loop reads CASSYQDSPPYNEQFF. The CDR3 DNA reads TGTGCCAGCAGTTACCAGGACAGCCCTCCCTACAATGAGCAGTTCTTC.

This clone was seen ten or more times. This chain joins TRBV19 and TRBJ1-4, with no clear D. The CDR3 is made up of 11 amino acids. Trimming removed 3 bases at V and 7 bases at J, with 3 bases between. Germline values: CDR1 LNHDA, CDR2 SQIVND (reference sequence). In DNA, the CDR3 is TGTGCCAGTAGTATTGGTGAAAAACTGTTTTTT. Translation: CASSIGEKLFF. Full variable domain (remainder filled in from reference TRBV19 and TRBJ1-4): DGGITQSPKYLFRKEGQNVTLSCEQNLNHDAMYWYRQDPGQGLRLIYYSQIVNDFQKGDIAEGYSVSREKKESFPLTVTSAQKNPTAFYLCASSIGEKLFFGSGTQLSVL.

This clone was counted a few times. The genes are TRBV28 and TRBJ2-7; 9 nucleotides match TRBD1. This CDR3 spans 16 amino acids. With 3 bases clipped from V and 1 base from J, the junction kept 7 bases outside the gene matches. Germline V gives CDR1 MDHEN, CDR2 SYDVKM. CDR3 loop: CASSLLGTGSSYEQYF. CDR3 sequence (DNA): TGTGCCAGCAGTTTGCTCGGGACAGGGTCGTCCTACGAGCAGTACTTC.

This clone was recorded many times. The chain combines TRBV19 with TRBJ2-1; 7 bases are shared with TRBD2. The germline V gene encodes CDR1 LNHDA and CDR2 SQIVND (reference sequence). V shed 8 bases and J 6 bases; nucleotides not matched to a gene: 10. The CDR3 contains 14 residues. CDR3 sequence (DNA): TGTGCCAGTCGACTAGCCGGTGGGGGCAATGAGCAGTTCTTC. Its protein product is CASRLAGGGNEQFF.

This clone is termed medium-sized. The rearrangement links TRBV6-8 to TRBJ2-7; 7 bases are a match to TRBD1. Per the germline V gene, CDR1 is MNHGY and CDR2 is SAAAGT. V trimming: 4 bases; J trimming: 1 base; junction bases outside the gene matches: 4. The CDR3 contains 14 residues. CDR3 coding DNA: TGTGCCAGCAGTTCTTACAGGGGTTCCTACGAGCAGTACTTC. Its protein product is CASSSYRGSYEQYF.

By sample share, this clone is medium-sized (0.01 to 0.1%). The chain is built from TRBV9 and TRBJ2-7; 8 positions match TRBD2. Trimming at V came to 7 bases and at J to 6 bases, leaving 9 bases not matched to a gene. The CDR3 is 13 amino acids. Germline assignment: CDR1 SGDLS and CDR2 YYNGEE. DNA of the CDR3: TGTGCCAGCGGTAGCGGGAACCACCTCGAGCAGTACTTC. This gives the protein CASGSGNHLEQYF.

The chain uses TRBV9 and TRBJ2-1, with a possible D match to TRBD2 (7 bases). V was shortened by 1 base and J by 3 bases, with 17 bases between the two germline ends. Per germline, CDR1 SGDLS and CDR2 YYNGEE. The CDR3 contains 17 residues. CDR3 nucleotides: TGTGCCAGCAGCGTATGGGGGGCGGGAGAAGGCTACAATGAGCAGTTCTTC. Amino acid sequence: CASSVWGAGEGYNEQFF.

This clone showed up many times. This chain connects TRBV30 to TRBJ2-3, with D maybe TRBD1 (6 bases). Germline CDR1 reads GTSNPN; CDR2 reads SVGIG (reference sequence). The CDR3 extends over 15 amino acids. V was cut by 5 bases and J by 3 bases, with 18 bases left in between. CDR3 sequence: CAWGPQGRGTDTQYF. CDR3 DNA: TGTGCCTGGGGACCCCAGGGAAGGGGGACAGATACGCAGTATTTT.

The V gene is TRBV5-5, the J gene TRBJ2-7; D not resolved. V was clipped by 0 bases and J by 0 bases, with 10 bases between them. Germline V gene sequence: CDR1 SGHKS, CDR2 YYEKEE (reference sequence). This CDR3 has 15 residues. CDR3 protein: CASSLEAALSYEQYF. The CDR3 DNA reads as TGTGCCAGCAGCTTGGAAGCAGCACTCTCCTACGAGCAGTACTTC.

The chain employs TRBV27 and TRBJ1-1; the match to TRBD1 covers 7 bases. This CDR3 is built from 15 residues. With V trimmed by 7 bases and J by 3 bases, 11 bases remained unmatched. CDR1 is MNHEY and CDR2 is SMNVEV in the germline V gene (reference sequence). CDR3 nucleotide sequence: TGTGCCAGCAAATATACCGGGGACAGCCACACTGAAGCTTTCTTT. Translation gives CASKYTGDSHTEAFF.

DNA for the CDR3: TGCAGTGCTGGAACGGCGGGAGGGGCCTACGAGCAGTACTTC. Residues: CSAGTAGGAYEQYF. The chain has TRBV20-1 and TRBJ2-7, with TRBD2 matching over 9 bases. Looked up from germline, CDR1 is DFQATT and CDR2 is SNEGSKA (reference sequence). The junction had 7 bases not matched to a gene; V was cut back by 5 bases and J by 2 bases. The CDR3 is made up of 14 amino acids.